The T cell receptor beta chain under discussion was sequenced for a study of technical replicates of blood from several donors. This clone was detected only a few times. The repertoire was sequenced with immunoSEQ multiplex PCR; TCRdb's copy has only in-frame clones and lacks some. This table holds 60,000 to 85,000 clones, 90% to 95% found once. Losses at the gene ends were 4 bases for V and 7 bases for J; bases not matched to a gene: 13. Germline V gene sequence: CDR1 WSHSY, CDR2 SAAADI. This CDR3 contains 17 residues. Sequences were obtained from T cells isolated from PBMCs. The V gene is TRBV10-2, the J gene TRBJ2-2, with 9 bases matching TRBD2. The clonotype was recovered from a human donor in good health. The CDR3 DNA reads TGCGCCAGCAGTGGTCTTAGCGGGAGTGAATCGGGCGGGGAGCTGTTTTTT. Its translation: CASSGLSGSESGGELFF.